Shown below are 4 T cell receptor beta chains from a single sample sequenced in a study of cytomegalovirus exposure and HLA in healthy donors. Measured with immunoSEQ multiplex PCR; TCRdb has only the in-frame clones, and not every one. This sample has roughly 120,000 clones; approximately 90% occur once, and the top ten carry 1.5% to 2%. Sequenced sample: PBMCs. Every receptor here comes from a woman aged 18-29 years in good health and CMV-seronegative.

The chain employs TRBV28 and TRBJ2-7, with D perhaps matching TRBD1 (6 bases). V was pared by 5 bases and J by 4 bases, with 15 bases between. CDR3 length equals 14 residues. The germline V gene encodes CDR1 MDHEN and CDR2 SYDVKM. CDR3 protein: CASSVGWTEYEQYF. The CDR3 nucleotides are TGTGCCAGCAGTGTCGGTTGGACAGAGTACGAGCAGTACTTC.

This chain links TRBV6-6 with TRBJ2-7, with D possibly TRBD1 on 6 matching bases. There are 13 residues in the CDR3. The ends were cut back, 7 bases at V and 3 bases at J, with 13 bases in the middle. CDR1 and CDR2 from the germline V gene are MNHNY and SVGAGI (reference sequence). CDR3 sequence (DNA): TGTGCCAGCATGGAGACAGGACTCTACGAGCAGTACTTC. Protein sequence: CASMETGLYEQYF.

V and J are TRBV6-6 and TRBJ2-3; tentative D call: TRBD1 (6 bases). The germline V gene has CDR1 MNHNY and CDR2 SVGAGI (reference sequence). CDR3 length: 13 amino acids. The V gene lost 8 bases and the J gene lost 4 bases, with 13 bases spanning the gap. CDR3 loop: CASRYPGADTQYF. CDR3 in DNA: TGTGCCAGCCGATATCCAGGGGCAGATACGCAGTATTTT.

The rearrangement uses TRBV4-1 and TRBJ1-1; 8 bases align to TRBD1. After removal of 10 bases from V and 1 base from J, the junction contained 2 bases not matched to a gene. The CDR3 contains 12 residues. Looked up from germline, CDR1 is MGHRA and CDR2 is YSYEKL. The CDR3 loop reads CATGTGNTEAFF. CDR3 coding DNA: TGCGCCACCGGGACAGGGAACACTGAAGCTTTCTTT.